The 29 T cell receptor beta chains listed next were all sequenced from one sample in a study of response to subunit inactivated influenza vaccine. From the RT-PCR reads, TCRdb called clonotypes with MiXCR, one entry per CDR3 protein. Of about 150,000 distinct CDR3 sequences in the sample, around 11% were seen once. Here the sequenced sample was CD8+ T cells sorted from PBMCs, taken 23 months after vaccination. All receptors come from a man between 50 and 75 years old who received an inactivated influenza vaccine.

This chain uses TRBV12-3 or TRBV12-4 with TRBJ2-4, with 8 bases identical to TRBD2. V was clipped by 7 bases and J by 12 bases; unmatched bases: 8. CDR3 length: 12 residues. The CDR3, as DNA: TGTGCCAGCAAAAGTCTAGCGGGCCCTCAGTACTTC. Translation: CASKSLAGPQYF.

The rearrangement joins TRBV28 to TRBJ2-7; the match to TRBD1 covers 7 bases. V trimming: 5 bases; J trimming: 3 bases; junction bases outside the gene matches: 10. The germline gives CDR1 MDHEN, CDR2 SYDVKM. The CDR3 consists of 15 residues. CDR3 protein: CASSEPGQTFYEQYF. The CDR3 DNA follows: TGTGCCAGCAGTGAGCCGGGACAGACCTTCTACGAGCAGTACTTC. Full variable domain (remainder filled in from reference TRBV28 and TRBJ2-7): DVKVTQSSRYLVKRTGEKVFLECVQDMDHENMFWYRQDPGLGLRLIYFSYDVKMKEKGDIPEGYSVSREKKERFSLILESASTNQTSMYLCASSEPGQTFYEQYFGPGTRLTVT.

This clonotype was picked up a small number of times. V gene TRBV6-5 combines with J gene TRBJ2-5, with D unresolved. CDR1 is MNHEY, CDR2 SVGAGI, per germline. Trimming removed 0 bases at V and 5 bases at J, with 10 bases between. CDR3 size: 14 residues. The CDR3 DNA reads as TGTGCCAGCAGTTACTCGCATATGGGGGAGACCCAGTACTTC. The encoded protein is CASSYSHMGETQYF.

The chain links TRBV29-1 to TRBJ2-7; TRBD2 matches 10 bases. CDR1 and CDR2 from the germline V gene are SQVTM and ANQGSEA. Trimming cost V 6 bases and J 5 bases; bases outside gene matches: 7. CDR3 length: 13 amino acids. CDR3 loop: CSVRAGGPHEQYF. For the CDR3, the DNA is TGCAGCGTGCGAGCGGGAGGGCCCCACGAGCAGTACTTC.

This clonotype was recorded at least ten times. The J gene is TRBJ2-5, the V gene TRBV7-2; the D is unclear. V lost 3 bases and J 5 bases, leaving 13 bases between the germline ends. The CDR3 loop spans 14 amino acids. The V gene's germline CDR1 is SGHTA and CDR2 FQGNSA. This CDR3 reads CASSLDNMVETQYF. CDR3 in DNA: TGTGCCAGCAGCTTGGATAACATGGTGGAGACCCAGTACTTC.

This clonotype was counted ten times or more. The J gene is TRBJ2-3, the V gene TRBV10-3, with 12 bases aligning to TRBD2. CDR3 length: 16 residues. J was trimmed by 0 bases and V by 4 bases; bases with no gene match: 2. The germline gives CDR1 ENHRY, CDR2 SYGVKD. For the CDR3, the DNA is TGTGCCATCAGTGGACTAGCGGGAGTTAGCACAGATACGCAGTATTTT. Encoded protein: CAISGLAGVSTDTQYF.

The chain links TRBV4-1 to TRBJ1-5; 8 bases map to TRBD1. Germline V gene lookup returns CDR1 MGHRA and CDR2 YSYEKL. The CDR3 totals 14 residues. V lost 2 bases to trimming and J lost 5 bases; unmatched junction nucleotides: 2. The CDR3 nucleotides read TGCGCCAGCAGCCAAACGGACAGGGATCAGCCCCAGCATTTT. Amino acids: CASSQTDRDQPQHF.

The V call is TRBV20-1, the J call TRBJ2-2; TRBD2 aligns across 11 bases. The CDR3 is 17 amino acids. Germline trimming cut 3 bases from V and 3 bases from J; bases unmatched to any gene: 9. Germline CDR1 is DFQATT and CDR2 is SNEGSKA (reference sequence). The CDR3 nucleotides read TGCAGTGCTAGGACCTTAGCGGGGGGGCCCTACACCGGGGAGCTGTTTTTT. Its translation is CSARTLAGGPYTGELFF.

This clonotype has only a few counts. As DNA, the CDR3 is TGTGCCAGCAGCGCCCCCACAGGGGGCGGCTATGGCTACACCTTC. Translated, it gives CASSAPTGGGYGYTF. This chain joins TRBV9 and TRBJ1-2; TRBD1 agrees at 9 bases. CDR3 length: 15 residues. Unmatched junction bases numbered 7, after V lost 3 bases and J lost 4 bases. Germline assignment: CDR1 SGDLS and CDR2 YYNGEE.

The chain recombines TRBV9 with TRBJ1-2, with 10 bases matching TRBD1. The germline gives CDR1 SGDLS, CDR2 YYNGEE. This CDR3 has 15 residues. Trimming at V came to 2 bases and at J to 4 bases, leaving 5 bases not matched to a gene. CDR3 protein: CASSVGQGGGYGYTF. CDR3 sequence (DNA): TGTGCCAGCAGCGTCGGACAGGGGGGAGGCTATGGCTACACCTTC.

This clonotype was observed a handful of times. The chain has TRBV11-2 and TRBJ2-1, with 8 bases matching TRBD2. The CDR3 contains 16 residues. In germline, CDR1 is SGHAT, CDR2 FQNNGV. The V gene end was trimmed by 5 bases and the J gene end by 3 bases; junction bases not matched to a gene: 9. The chain's CDR3 is CASSVWTSLHYNEQFF. CDR3 coding DNA: TGTGCCAGCAGCGTTTGGACTAGCTTACACTACAATGAGCAGTTCTTC. Full variable domain (missing parts from reference TRBV11-2 and TRBJ2-1): EAGVAQSPRYKIIEKRQSVAFWCNPISGHATLYWYQQILGQGPKLLIQFQNNGVVDDSQLPKDRFSAERLKGVDSTLKIQPAKLEDSAVYLCASSVWTSLHYNEQFFGPGTRLTVL.

The CDR3 loop reads CASSIMGVAGIYEQYF. The CDR3 nucleotides are TGTGCCAGCAGCATAATGGGAGTAGCGGGCATTTACGAGCAGTACTTC. V usage is TRBV6-1 and J usage is TRBJ2-7; 7 positions agree with TRBD2. This CDR3 is built from 16 residues. V shed 6 bases, J shed 4 bases, and the junction held 15 bases outside the gene matches. Germline V gives CDR1 MNHNS, CDR2 SASEGT.

This clonotype was detected many times. The chain is built from TRBV29-1 and TRBJ2-1; TRBD1 matches 11 bases. The CDR3 length is 13 residues. The junction had 5 bases not matched to a gene; V was cut back by 8 bases and J by 5 bases. Germline loops: CDR1 SQVTM, CDR2 ANQGSEA. The CDR3: CSCRTGGHNEQFF. For the CDR3, the DNA is TGCAGCTGCAGGACAGGGGGCCACAATGAGCAGTTCTTC.

The gene calls are TRBV11-2 and TRBJ2-3; D may correspond to TRBD1 or TRBD2 (6 bases each). CDR3 length equals 15 residues. Germline loops: CDR1 SGHAT, CDR2 FQNNGV. V shed 7 bases and J shed 0 bases, with 14 bases lying between them. CDR3 sequence: CASTWGAVSTDTQYF. The CDR3, as DNA: TGTGCCAGCACGTGGGGGGCAGTAAGCACAGATACGCAGTATTTT.

This clonotype was seen only a few times. This chain links TRBV29-1 with TRBJ2-7; 8 bases match TRBD2. This CDR3 region has 15 residues. The germline gives CDR1 SQVTM, CDR2 ANQGSEA. The ends lost 0 bases at V and 6 bases at J; junction bases unmatched: 10. CDR3 loop: CSVEERGMSGGEQYF. The CDR3 bases are TGCAGCGTTGAAGAACGGGGAATGAGCGGGGGCGAGCAGTACTTC.

This clonotype has just a few counts. V gene TRBV20-1 combines with J gene TRBJ2-3, with 10 nucleotides matching TRBD2. The CDR3 totals 15 residues. From germline, CDR1 is DFQATT and CDR2 SNEGSKA (reference sequence). V was clipped by 6 bases and J by 4 bases; unmatched bases: 10. This chain's CDR3 is CSAEGVAGGSDTQYF. DNA of the CDR3: TGCAGTGCCGAGGGGGTAGCGGGAGGATCAGATACGCAGTATTTT.

This clonotype was seen a few times. V usage is TRBV29-1 and J usage is TRBJ2-7; D tentatively fits TRBD1 or TRBD2 (6 bases each). CDR1 is SQVTM, CDR2 ANQGSEA, per germline. The germline V and J ends were trimmed by 2 bases and 3 bases, with 14 bases remaining between them. The length of the CDR3 is 14 residues. The CDR3 bases are TGCAGCGTTGAACTCAGGGGAGGAGACTACGAGCAGTACTTC. Protein product: CSVELRGGDYEQYF.

This clonotype was observed a handful of times. The gene calls are TRBV18 and TRBJ1-1; the D gene is possibly TRBD1 (6 bases). V lost 3 bases and J 0 bases, leaving 20 bases between the germline ends. The CDR3 consists of 18 residues. Germline CDR1 and CDR2: KGHSH and LQKENI. DNA for the CDR3: TGTGCCAGCTCACCCCGGCCCGGGGAACAGGGAATGAACACTGAAGCTTTCTTT. Protein product: CASSPRPGEQGMNTEAFF.

In this sample, this clonotype turned up many times. This chain joins TRBV12-3 or TRBV12-4 and TRBJ1-5; D unresolved. The CDR3 spans 14 residues. Between the trimmed V and J ends, which lost 5 bases and 2 bases, there was a span of 10 bases. Written as DNA, the CDR3 is TGTGCCAGCAGTCCGGAATCGGGCAATCAGCCCCAGCATTTT. As protein: CASSPESGNQPQHF.

The V call is TRBV12-3 or TRBV12-4, the J call TRBJ2-7, with D possibly matching TRBD2 (6 bases). V was clipped by 5 bases and J by 2 bases, with 10 bases between them. This CDR3 is built from 13 residues. CDR3 DNA sequence: TGTGCCAGCAGTGCGGGACGCACCTACGAGCAGTACTTC. It encodes CASSAGRTYEQYF.

The V and J genes are TRBV7-9 and TRBJ1-5, with a weak D call TRBD1 (6 bases). The CDR3 covers 15 residues. V was pared by 1 base and J by 6 bases, with 13 bases between. CDR1 and CDR2 (germline): SEHNR, FQNEAQ (reference sequence). The CDR3 protein is CASSLGGAGVQPQHF. The CDR3 DNA reads TGTGCCAGCAGCTTAGGAGGGGCAGGGGTTCAGCCCCAGCATTTT.

This clonotype was detected many times. The chain uses TRBV30 and TRBJ2-7; the match to TRBD1 covers 8 bases. CDR3 length: 14 residues. Germline CDR1 GTSNPN, CDR2 SVGIG (reference sequence). Trimming at V came to 1 base and at J to 7 bases, leaving 9 bases not matched to a gene. This CDR3 reads CAWSEFQGAREQYF. The CDR3, as DNA: TGTGCCTGGAGTGAATTCCAGGGGGCCCGGGAGCAGTACTTC.

This chain links TRBV4-2 with TRBJ2-7, with 14 bases fitting TRBD2. CDR1 LGHNA and CDR2 YNFKEQ come from the germline V gene. The ends lost 0 bases at V and 0 bases at J; junction bases unmatched: 7. The CDR3 extends over 19 amino acids. CDR3 residues: CASSQDNRTSGRLSYEQYF. The DNA for the CDR3 is TGTGCCAGCAGCCAAGATAATCGGACTAGCGGGAGGCTCTCCTACGAGCAGTACTTC.

The chain carries TRBV11-1 and TRBJ1-2, with D hard to call. Trimming shortened V by 4 bases and J by 4 bases, and 31 bases separated the two germline ends. The CDR3 loop spans 20 amino acids. Germline values: CDR1 SGHAT, CDR2 FQDESV (reference sequence). CDR3 sequence reads: CASSSSLTGIEGPGFYGYTF. The CDR3 nucleotides are TGTGCCAGCAGCTCTTCACTCACCGGGATAGAGGGTCCCGGCTTCTATGGCTACACCTTC.

The sample holds a few counts of this clonotype. The chain employs TRBV9 and TRBJ2-2; unclear D gene. The V gene's germline CDR1 is SGDLS and CDR2 YYNGEE. The V gene lost 0 bases and the J gene lost 1 base, with 4 bases spanning the gap. CDR3 length: 14 amino acids. CDR3 amino acids: CASSVGMNTGELFF. CDR3 coding DNA: TGTGCCAGCAGCGTAGGGATGAACACCGGGGAGCTGTTTTTT.

This clonotype showed up just a few times. This chain uses TRBV6-1 with TRBJ2-3, with D tentatively TRBD1 (5 bases). Germline V gene sequence: CDR1 MNHNS, CDR2 SASEGT. V dropped 2 bases and J dropped 5 bases, with 11 bases sitting between them. The CDR3 covers 14 residues. CDR3 in DNA: TGTGCCAGCAGTGAACCCGTAGGGGTAGATACGCAGTATTTT. Protein: CASSEPVGVDTQYF.

This clonotype appeared many times. V usage is TRBV5-5 and J usage is TRBJ1-1, with a tentative D call TRBD1 (6 bases). V lost 1 base to trimming and J lost 1 base, with 8 bases between them. The CDR3 consists of 14 residues. The germline CDR1 and CDR2 sequences are SGHKS and YYEKEE (reference sequence). The CDR3 is CASSLSGANTEAFF. The CDR3 nucleotides read TGTGCCAGCAGCTTGTCAGGGGCGAACACTGAAGCTTTCTTT. The entire variable domain, with the rest obtained from reference TRBV5-5 and TRBJ1-1, is as follows: DAGVTQSPTHLIKTRGQQVTLRCSPISGHKSVSWYQQVLGQGPQFIFQYYEKEERGRGNFPDRFSARQFPNYSSELNVNALLLGDSALYLCASSLSGANTEAFFGQGTRLTVV.

This clonotype has just a few counts. The CDR3 DNA follows: TGTGCCAGCAGTTACCGGGACAATGCCTACGAGCAGTACTTC. Translating gives CASSYRDNAYEQYF. The chain is built from TRBV6-5 and TRBJ2-7, with a weak D call TRBD1 (6 bases). CDR1 is MNHEY, CDR2 SVGAGI, per germline. The V end was cut by 2 bases, the J end by 2 bases, with 10 bases between. CDR3 size: 14 residues.

The chain combines TRBV19 with TRBJ2-7, with TRBD1 identical over 7 bases. The CDR3 has 15 amino acids. Germline lookup yields CDR1 LNHDA and CDR2 SQIVND (reference sequence). The ends lost 6 bases at V and 2 bases at J; junction bases unmatched: 10. This CDR3 reads CASRRETGNTYEQYF. The CDR3 DNA sequence: TGTGCCAGTAGGAGGGAGACAGGGAATACCTACGAGCAGTACTTC.